The entry below gives a single TCR beta chain sequence along with its context. Its antigen is still unknown. CDR3 length: 13 residues. V dropped 5 bases and J dropped 3; count of bases not matched to a gene: 3. Germline CDR1 SGHTA, CDR2 FQGNSA. This sample was taken from a study of T cell responses to AZD1222 COVID-19 vaccine. Whole-study context: The analysis combined second doses at about 4 or about 12 weeks.

TCRdb's copy holds only in-frame clones and misses some; the assay was immunoSEQ multiplex PCR. The data hold more than 150,000 clones, with approximately 92% observed a single time. The study, taken as a whole, reports: The study identified only six AZD1222 recipients as seropositive at baseline. A reported finding is that nearly half of spike-specific TCRs target unmutated variant regions. Spike-specific TCR depth and breadth grew after two AZD1222 doses.

The sequencing here drew on peripheral blood, taken on day 0 of AZD1222 vaccination. The clonotype was recovered from an adult in good health. The chain carries TRBV7-2 and TRBJ1-2; 7 nucleotides align to TRBD1. Here the CDR3 DNA reads TGTGCCAGCAGCATTGGACAGGACTATGGCTACACCTTC. Encoded protein: CASSIGQDYGYTF. The whole variable domain, filled in from reference TRBV7-2 and TRBJ1-2, reads GAGVSQSPSNKVTEKGKDVELRCDPISGHTALYWYRQSLGQGLEFLIYFQGNSAPDKSGLPSDRFSAERTGGSVSTLTIQRTQQEDSAVYLCASSIGQDYGYTFGSGTRLTVV.